This T cell receptor beta chain was captured in a study of T-cell reconstitution after alpha-beta-depleted transplantation in children. A TCRbeta library incorporating unique molecular identifiers was prepared. TCRdb reprocessed the PCR reads with MiXCR, giving one entry per CDR3 protein. The sample carries 300,000 to 400,000 distinct CDR3 sequences, roughly 14% recorded once. V was cut by 4 bases and J by 5 bases, with 17 bases left in between. The CDR3 contains 15 residues. CDR1 LGHDT and CDR2 YNNKEL come from the germline V gene (reference sequence). The chain is built from TRBV3-1 and TRBJ2-5; D call uncertain. The sample consisted of PBMCs, taken from the stem cell graft. The clonotype comes from a human donor who donated a stem cell graft to a child with Fanconi anemia. This chain's CDR3 is CASSPRLGLAETQYF. The CDR3 bases are TGTGCCAGCAGCCCAAGATTAGGCCTCGCGGAGACCCAGTACTTC.